These 16 T cell receptor beta chains came from one sample sequenced in a study of graft-versus-host responses after intestinal transplantation. Responders (roughly 200,000, CFSE-labeled) met roughly 200,000 stimulators that were irradiated and violet-dye-labeled. Assay: immunoSEQ multiplex PCR; the TCRdb copy retains only in-frame clones and omits some. The sample consists of 12,000 to 15,000 clones, around 33% of them appearing once. The sequencing here drew on alloreactive CD8+ T cells from a mixed lymphocyte reaction culture, taken before intestinal transplant. Subset here: CFSE-low proliferating T cells sorted from approximately 6-day pre-transplant mixed lymphocyte reaction (GvH or HvG direction). The receptors come from a human patient who received an intestinal transplant.

This chain connects TRBV7-2 to TRBJ2-7; D might be TRBD1 (5 bases). The CDR3 length is 14 residues. V shed 0 bases and J shed 2 bases, with 8 bases lying between them. Germline CDR1 is SGHTA and CDR2 is FQGNSA. CDR3 DNA sequence: TGTGCCAGCAGCTTAGCCCAGGGCCCCTACGAGCAGTACTTC. Translated, it gives CASSLAQGPYEQYF. Full variable domain (rest looked up from reference TRBV7-2 and TRBJ2-7): GAGVSQSPSNKVTEKGKDVELRCDPISGHTALYWYRQSLGQGLEFLIYFQGNSAPDKSGLPSDRFSAERTGGSVSTLTIQRTQQEDSAVYLCASSLAQGPYEQYFGPGTRLTVT.

The V gene is TRBV9, the J gene TRBJ2-1, with 11 bases lining up with TRBD2. Germline V gives CDR1 SGDLS, CDR2 YYNGEE. The CDR3 runs 17 residues. Unmatched junction bases numbered 11, after V lost 3 bases and J lost 6 bases. CDR3 in DNA: TGTGCCAGCAGCGATAATAGCGGGGGGGCCGTGATCAATGAGCAGTTCTTC. Residues: CASSDNSGGAVINEQFF.

The chain joins TRBV6-5 to TRBJ2-5; 10 bases fit TRBD2. CDR1 is MNHEY, CDR2 SVGAGI, per germline. With V trimmed by 7 bases and J by 4 bases, 9 bases remained unmatched. This CDR3 is 15 amino acids long. CDR3 loop: CASTPSGGALETQYF. The CDR3 nucleotides are TGTGCCAGCACCCCGAGCGGGGGGGCCTTAGAGACCCAGTACTTC.

This chain joins TRBV30 and TRBJ1-4; 8 nucleotides line up with TRBD1. Per germline, CDR1 GTSNPN and CDR2 SVGIG (reference sequence). This CDR3 is 15 amino acids long. V dropped 1 base and J dropped 8; count of bases not matched to a gene: 9. In DNA form, the CDR3 reads TGTGCCTGGAGTGAGGCCAGGGGGCTGAGGGAAAAACTGTTTTTT. Translation: CAWSEARGLREKLFF.

The chain employs TRBV4-3 and TRBJ2-7, with TRBD1 identical over 9 bases. J gave up 7 bases and V 0 bases, and 4 bases lay outside the gene matches. CDR1 and CDR2 from the germline V gene are LGHNA and YSLEER. This CDR3 spans 14 amino acids. This CDR3 is CASSQDLTGGEQYF. CDR3 bases: TGCGCCAGCAGCCAAGATTTGACAGGGGGGGAGCAGTACTTC.

This clone was counted between two and nine times. This chain connects TRBV6-5 to TRBJ2-7; 7 nucleotides line up with TRBD1. In germline, CDR1 is MNHEY, CDR2 SVGAGI. This CDR3 has 16 amino acids. V lost 0 bases and J lost 3; bases outside the gene matches: 8. The CDR3 sequence: CASSYSLGQLIYEQYF. The DNA for the CDR3 is TGTGCCAGCAGTTACTCCCTGGGACAGCTAATCTACGAGCAGTACTTC.

The chain uses TRBV7-9 and TRBJ1-5; 8 bases are shared with TRBD1. Germline trimming cut 1 base from V and 7 bases from J; bases unmatched to any gene: 6. Germline V gene sequence: CDR1 SEHNR, CDR2 FQNEAQ (reference sequence). The CDR3 covers 15 residues. CDR3 nucleotides: TGTGCCAGCAGCTTAGGGACAGGGTTGGACCAGCCCCAGCATTTT. Translated: CASSLGTGLDQPQHF.

This clone showed up just a few times. The J gene is TRBJ2-1, the V gene TRBV19; 12 bases line up with TRBD2. Germline V gene lookup returns CDR1 LNHDA and CDR2 SQIVND (reference sequence). This CDR3 region has 13 residues. V lost 3 bases and J lost 9; bases outside the gene matches: 0. The CDR3 spells CASSMTSGGEQFF. Here the CDR3 DNA reads TGTGCCAGTAGTATGACTAGCGGGGGTGAGCAGTTCTTC.

CDR3 sequence (DNA): TGTGCCACCAGCTTCGCAACGGGAACTGAAGCTTTCTTT. Amino acid sequence: CATSFATGTEAFF. The chain combines TRBV15 with TRBJ1-1; no reliable D call. This CDR3 is 13 amino acids long. Germline V gene data show CDR1 as LNHNV and CDR2 as YYDKDF (reference sequence). Trimming removed 5 bases at V and 5 bases at J, with 12 bases between.

In this sample, this clone turned up a few times. J is TRBJ2-3 and V is TRBV30, with TRBD1 matching over 7 bases. CDR3 length: 14 residues. The V segment lost 0 bases and the J segment 5 bases; nucleotides outside the gene matches: 5. Germline lookup yields CDR1 GTSNPN and CDR2 SVGIG (reference sequence). The CDR3: CAWSVLGGGDTQYF. The CDR3 DNA reads TGTGCCTGGAGTGTGCTAGGGGGCGGAGATACGCAGTATTTT.

V usage is TRBV4-3 and J usage is TRBJ2-7; possible D gene TRBD1, 5 bases. Germline V gene lookup returns CDR1 LGHNA and CDR2 YSLEER. Trimming removed 1 base at V and 2 bases at J, with 9 bases between. The CDR3 is made up of 14 amino acids. In DNA form, the CDR3 reads TGCGCCAGCAGCCAAGGGACACCTACCTACGAGCAGTACTTC. Translated, it gives CASSQGTPTYEQYF.

This chain connects TRBV29-1 to TRBJ2-7; 7 positions agree with TRBD1. The junction had 6 bases not matched to a gene; V was cut back by 7 bases and J by 3 bases. Germline CDR1 SQVTM, CDR2 ANQGSEA. The CDR3 has 12 residues. This CDR3 reads CSALTGIYEQYF. The CDR3 DNA sequence: TGCAGCGCGCTGACAGGGATCTACGAGCAGTACTTC.

For this clone: Distinct nucleotide sequences in the sample also encode this CDR3. The genes are TRBV4-3 and TRBJ1-1; no firm D call. This CDR3 region has 14 residues. The V gene lost 0 bases and the J gene lost 0 bases, with 5 bases spanning the gap. CDR1 is LGHNA, CDR2 YSLEER, per germline. The CDR3: CASSQDPMNTEAFF. The CDR3 DNA reads TGCGCCAGCAGCCAAGACCCTATGAACACTGAAGCTTTCTTT.

This clone was detected once. The gene calls are TRBV12-5 and TRBJ2-7; tentatively, D is TRBD2 (5 bases). The germline V and J ends were trimmed by 7 bases and 1 base, with 23 bases remaining between them. This CDR3 has 17 residues. Germline CDR1 and CDR2: LGHNT and FRNRAP. In DNA, the CDR3 is TGTGCTAGTGTACAGTCTTTCGGCGGGCTTCGATCCTACGAGCAGTACTTC. It yields the protein CASVQSFGGLRSYEQYF.

This chain uses TRBV18 with TRBJ2-7; D may be TRBD1 (5 bases). The V end lost 3 bases, the J end lost 1 base, and 10 bases lay between the germline ends. This CDR3 contains 14 residues. Germline-derived CDR1 and CDR2 are KGHSH and LQKENI. The CDR3 protein is CASSPPTGSYEQYF. The DNA of the CDR3 is TGTGCCAGCTCACCGCCCACAGGATCCTACGAGCAGTACTTC. Using reference TRBV18 and TRBJ2-7 for the parts outside the CDR3, the full variable domain is NAGVMQNPRHLVRRRGQEARLRCSPMKGHSHVYWYRQLPEEGLKFMVYLQKENIIDESGMPKERFSAEFPKEGPSILRIQQVVRGDSAAYFCASSPPTGSYEQYFGPGTRLTVT.

V and J are TRBV12-5 and TRBJ2-5; perhaps TRBD2 as D (5 bases). TRBJ2-7 explains the end of the DNA better; the J call may be wrong. The germline V gene encodes CDR1 LGHNT and CDR2 FRNRAP. The CDR3 covers 17 residues. CDR3 coding DNA: TGTGCTAGTGTACAGTCTTTCGGCGGGCTTCGATCCTACGAGCAGTACTTC. It specifies CASVQSFGGLRSYEQYF.